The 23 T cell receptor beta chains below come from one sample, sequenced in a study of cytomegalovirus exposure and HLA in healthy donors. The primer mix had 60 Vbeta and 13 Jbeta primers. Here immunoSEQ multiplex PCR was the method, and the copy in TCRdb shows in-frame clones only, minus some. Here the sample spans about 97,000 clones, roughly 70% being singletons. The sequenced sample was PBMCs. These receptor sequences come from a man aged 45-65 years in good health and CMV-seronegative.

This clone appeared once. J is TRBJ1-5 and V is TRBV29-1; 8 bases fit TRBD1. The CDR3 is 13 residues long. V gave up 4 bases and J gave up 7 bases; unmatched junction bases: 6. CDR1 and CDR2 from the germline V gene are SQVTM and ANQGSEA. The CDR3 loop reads CSVGTGREQPQHF. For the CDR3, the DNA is TGCAGCGTTGGGACAGGGCGGGAGCAGCCCCAGCATTTT. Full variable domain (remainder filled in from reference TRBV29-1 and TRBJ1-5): SAVISQKPSRDICQRGTSLTIQCQVDSQVTMMFWYRQQPGQSLTLIATANQGSEATYESGFVIDKFPISRPNLTFSTLTVSNMSPEDSSIYLCSVGTGREQPQHFGDGTRLSIL.

The CDR3, as DNA: TGCGCCAGCAGCTTGGGCGGTCCCACAAACACCATATATTTT. Translation gives CASSLGGPTNTIYF. The chain combines TRBV5-1 with TRBJ1-3; D ambiguous. The CDR3 totals 14 residues. Germline CDR1 is SGHRS and CDR2 is YFSETQ. V lost 0 bases, J lost 6 bases, and 10 bases lay in between.

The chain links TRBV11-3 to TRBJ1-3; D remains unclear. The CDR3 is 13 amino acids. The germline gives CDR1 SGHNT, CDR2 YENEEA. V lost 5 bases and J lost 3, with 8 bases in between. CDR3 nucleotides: TGTGCCAGCAGCGAACAAATTGGAAACACCATATATTTT. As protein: CASSEQIGNTIYF.

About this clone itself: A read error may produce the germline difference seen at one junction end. CDR3 in amino acids: CTSTPEGLSRGYTF. The CDR3 coding sequence is TGTACCAGCACGCCGGAGGGCCTATCTAGGGGCTACACCTTC. V and J are TRBV7-9 and TRBJ1-2; D is ambiguous. The germline V gene has CDR1 SEHNR and CDR2 FQNEAQ (reference sequence). This CDR3 is built from 14 residues.

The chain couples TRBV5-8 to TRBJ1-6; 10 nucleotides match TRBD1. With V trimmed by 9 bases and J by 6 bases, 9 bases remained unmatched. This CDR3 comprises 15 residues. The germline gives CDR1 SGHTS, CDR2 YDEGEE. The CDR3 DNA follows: TGTGCCACGGACCTCGGACAGGGGGGTAATTCACCCCTCCACTTT. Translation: CATDLGQGGNSPLHF.

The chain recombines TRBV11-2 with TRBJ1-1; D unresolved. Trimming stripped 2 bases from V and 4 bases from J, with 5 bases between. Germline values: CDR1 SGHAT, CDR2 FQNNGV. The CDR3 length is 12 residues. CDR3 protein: CASSLRATEAFF. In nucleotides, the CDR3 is TGTGCCAGCAGCTTAAGAGCCACTGAAGCTTTCTTT.

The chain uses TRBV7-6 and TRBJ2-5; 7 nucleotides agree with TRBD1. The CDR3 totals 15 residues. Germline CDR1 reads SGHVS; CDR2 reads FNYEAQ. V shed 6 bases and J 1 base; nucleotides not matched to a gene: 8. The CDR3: CASSFLGQTQETQYF. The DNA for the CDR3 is TGTGCCAGCAGTTTCCTGGGACAGACCCAAGAGACCCAGTACTTC.

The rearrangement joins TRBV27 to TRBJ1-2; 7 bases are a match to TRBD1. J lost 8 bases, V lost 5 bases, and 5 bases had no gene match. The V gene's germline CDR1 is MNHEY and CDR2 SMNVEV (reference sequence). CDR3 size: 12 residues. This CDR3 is CASSLTGRGYTF. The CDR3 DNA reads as TGTGCCAGCAGTCTGACAGGGCGCGGCTACACCTTC.

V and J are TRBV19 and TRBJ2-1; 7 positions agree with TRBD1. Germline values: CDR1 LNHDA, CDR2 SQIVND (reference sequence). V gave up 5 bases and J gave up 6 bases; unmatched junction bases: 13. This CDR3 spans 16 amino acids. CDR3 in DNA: TGTGCCAGTAGTCCCAATACAGGGGTATCTCTCAATGAGCAGTTCTTC. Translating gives CASSPNTGVSLNEQFF.

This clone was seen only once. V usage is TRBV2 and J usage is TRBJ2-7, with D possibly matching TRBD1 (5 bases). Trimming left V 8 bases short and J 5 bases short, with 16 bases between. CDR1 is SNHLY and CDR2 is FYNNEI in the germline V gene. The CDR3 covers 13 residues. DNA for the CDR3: TGTGCCAGCGCAGGTGCAGGGCTCCACGAGCAGTACTTC. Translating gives CASAGAGLHEQYF.

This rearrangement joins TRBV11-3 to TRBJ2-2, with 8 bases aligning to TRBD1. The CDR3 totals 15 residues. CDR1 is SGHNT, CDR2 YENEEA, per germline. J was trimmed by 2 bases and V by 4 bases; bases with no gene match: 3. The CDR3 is CASSSGQGNTGELFF. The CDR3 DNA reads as TGTGCCAGCAGCTCCGGACAGGGTAACACCGGGGAGCTGTTTTTT.

The CDR3 coding sequence is TGTGCCAGCAGCGCAGGATTTGAACCCCAGCATTTT. Its translation: CASSAGFEPQHF. The chain joins TRBV9 to TRBJ1-5; D gene ambiguous. Germline V gene sequence: CDR1 SGDLS, CDR2 YYNGEE. The length of the CDR3 is 12 residues. Trimming cost V 3 bases and J 10 bases, with 11 bases left between them.

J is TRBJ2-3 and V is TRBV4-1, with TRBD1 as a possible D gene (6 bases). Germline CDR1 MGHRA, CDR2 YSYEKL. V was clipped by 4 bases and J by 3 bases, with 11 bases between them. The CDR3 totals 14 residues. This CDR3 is CASSLWDITDTQYF. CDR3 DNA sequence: TGCGCCAGCAGCCTATGGGACATTACAGATACGCAGTATTTT.

CDR3 DNA: TGTGCCAGTAGTATAGGGTCTAGCGGGGGTGATGAGCAGTTCTTC. Translated, it gives CASSIGSSGGDEQFF. This sequence joins TRBV19 and TRBJ2-1, with TRBD2 matching 10 bases. The junction had 5 bases not matched to a gene; V was cut back by 1 base and J by 8 bases. The CDR3 contains 15 residues. Germline V gene lookup returns CDR1 LNHDA and CDR2 SQIVND (reference sequence).

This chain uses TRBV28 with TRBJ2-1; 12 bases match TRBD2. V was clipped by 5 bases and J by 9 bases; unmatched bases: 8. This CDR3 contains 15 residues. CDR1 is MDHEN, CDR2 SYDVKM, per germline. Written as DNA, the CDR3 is TGTGCCAGCAGTAGTCCCGGACTAGCGGGAATTGAGCAGTTCTTC. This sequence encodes CASSSPGLAGIEQFF.

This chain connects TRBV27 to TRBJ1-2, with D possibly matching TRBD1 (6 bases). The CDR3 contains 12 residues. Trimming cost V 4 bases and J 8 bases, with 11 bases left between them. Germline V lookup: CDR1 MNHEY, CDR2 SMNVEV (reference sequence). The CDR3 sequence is CASSSRGGGYTF. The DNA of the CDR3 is TGTGCCAGCAGTTCCCGTGGGGGCGGCTACACCTTC.

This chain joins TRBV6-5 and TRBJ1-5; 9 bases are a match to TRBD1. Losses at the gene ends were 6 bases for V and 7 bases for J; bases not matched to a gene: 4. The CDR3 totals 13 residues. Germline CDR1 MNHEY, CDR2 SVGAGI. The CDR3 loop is CASRGQGGQPQHF. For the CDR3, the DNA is TGTGCCAGCAGGGGACAGGGAGGCCAGCCCCAGCATTTT.

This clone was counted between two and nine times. CDR3 sequence: CASSQELLTTRYGYTF. CDR3 DNA sequence: TGTGCCAGCAGCCAAGAACTACTTACCACTAGGTATGGCTACACCTTC. This sequence joins TRBV4-2 and TRBJ1-2, with D unclear. Germline CDR1 reads LGHNA; CDR2 reads YNFKEQ. The CDR3 has 16 amino acids. V was cut by 0 bases and J by 5 bases, with 16 bases left in between.

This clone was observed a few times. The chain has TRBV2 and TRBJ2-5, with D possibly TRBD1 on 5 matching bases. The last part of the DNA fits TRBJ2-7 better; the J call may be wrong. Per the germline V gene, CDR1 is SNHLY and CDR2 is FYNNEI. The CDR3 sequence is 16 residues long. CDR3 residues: CASEDQRAGNFYEQYF. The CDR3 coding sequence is TGTGCCAGCGAGGACCAACGGGCAGGGAACTTCTACGAGCAGTACTTC.

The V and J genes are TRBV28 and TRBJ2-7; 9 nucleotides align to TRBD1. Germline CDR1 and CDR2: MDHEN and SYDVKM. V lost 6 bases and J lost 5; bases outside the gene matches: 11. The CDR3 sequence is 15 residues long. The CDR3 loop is CASSPPSGQGHEQYF. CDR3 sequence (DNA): TGTGCCAGCAGCCCCCCCTCGGGACAGGGACACGAGCAGTACTTC.

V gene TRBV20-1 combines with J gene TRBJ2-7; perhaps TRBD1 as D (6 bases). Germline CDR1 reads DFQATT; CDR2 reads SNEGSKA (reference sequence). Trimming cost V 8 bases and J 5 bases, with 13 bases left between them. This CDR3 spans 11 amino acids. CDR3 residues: CSSGETHEQYF. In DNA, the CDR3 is TGCAGTTCAGGGGAAACCCACGAGCAGTACTTC.

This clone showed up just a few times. This chain's CDR3 is CASSLNGRGYEQYF. The CDR3 region has the DNA TGTGCCAGCAGCTTAAACGGGAGAGGGTACGAGCAGTACTTC. The rearrangement links TRBV7-2 to TRBJ2-7, with a weak D call TRBD2 (6 bases). Germline V lookup: CDR1 SGHTA, CDR2 FQGNSA. With 2 bases removed from V and 4 bases from J, the gap between germline ends came to 12 bases. CDR3 length: 14 residues.

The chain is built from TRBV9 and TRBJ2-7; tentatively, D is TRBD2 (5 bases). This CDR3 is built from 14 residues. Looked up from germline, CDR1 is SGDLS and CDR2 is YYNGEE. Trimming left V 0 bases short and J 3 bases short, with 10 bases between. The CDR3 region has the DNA TGTGCCAGCAGCGTAGGAGAGGGTTTCTACGAGCAGTACTTC. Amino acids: CASSVGEGFYEQYF.